This TCR beta chain emerged from a study of Ad26.COV2.S vaccination and SARS-CoV-2 variants. Whole-study context: Recipients of Ad26.COV2.S got it intramuscularly, once or twice 56 days apart. Study-wide results and caveats: After vaccination, substantial breadth of spike-specific CD8+ and CD4+ responses was reported. Vaccine recipients posted higher spike-specific TCR breadth than their placebo counterparts.

Only in-frame clones appear in the TCRdb table, and some are missing; sequencing was by immunoSEQ multiplex PCR. The data show 350,000 to 400,000 clones, about 88% seen once. This clone was seen a single time. What it binds is unknown. The treatment is: about 20 received Ad26.COV2.S at low or high dose, single or two shots; roughly five received placebo; per-sample allocation not given. Sampling was performed 63 days after the first vaccine or placebo injection. Based in Boston, the donor was an adult of 18-55 years. Germline values: CDR1 KGHDR, CDR2 SFDVKD. V dropped 1 base and J dropped 8 bases, with 10 bases sitting between them. CDR3 length equals 13 residues.

The source of this sequence is a person between 18 and 59 years old who received the Ad26.COV2.S COVID-19 vaccine or a placebo. The sequencing used peripheral blood, collected in a trial of Ad26.COV2.S vaccine versus placebo. The chain joins TRBV24-1 to TRBJ1-2, with D tentatively TRBD1 (6 bases). The CDR3 region has the DNA TGTGCCACCAGTGATTTACAGGGTAGAGGCTACACCTTC. Protein product: CATSDLQGRGYTF.